Following are 16 T cell receptor beta chains from one sample sequenced in a study of cytomegalovirus exposure and HLA in healthy donors. This PCR relied on a set of 60 Vbeta primers and 13 Jbeta primers. Assay: immunoSEQ multiplex PCR; the TCRdb copy retains only in-frame clones and omits some. The sample contains tens of thousands of clones, over 60% of which appear only once. Source material: PBMCs. These receptors all come from a man aged 30 to 45 in good health and CMV-seronegative.

The CDR3 DNA reads as TGCGCCAGCAGCTCCGGGGGTGGCTACACCTTC. Amino acid sequence: CASSSGGGYTF. The genes are TRBV5-1 and TRBJ1-2; a weak D match, TRBD1 (5 bases). Germline V CDR1 and CDR2: SGHRS, YFSETQ. The CDR3 length is 11 residues. V was trimmed by 3 bases and J by 7 bases, leaving 7 bases between them. Full variable domain (remainder filled in from reference TRBV5-1 and TRBJ1-2): KAGVTQTPRYLIKTRGQQVTLSCSPISGHRSVSWYQQTPGQGLQFLFEYFSETQRNKGNFPGRFSGRQFSNSRSEMNVSTLELGDSALYLCASSSGGGYTFGSGTRLTVV.

This sequence joins TRBV4-1 and TRBJ2-7; 10 nucleotides align to TRBD1. This CDR3 comprises 16 residues. The J segment lost 5 bases and the V segment lost 3 bases, leaving 10 bases of the junction unmatched. Germline lookup yields CDR1 MGHRA and CDR2 YSYEKL. CDR3 sequence reads: CASSHTRDRGLHEQYF. The CDR3 nucleotides read TGCGCCAGCAGCCACACTAGAGACAGGGGGCTGCACGAGCAGTACTTC.

This clone was seen once. The chain combines TRBV2 with TRBJ2-3, with unresolved D. The CDR3 is 11 amino acids. Trimming shortened V by 7 bases and J by 7 bases, and 9 bases separated the two germline ends. Germline CDR1 reads SNHLY; CDR2 reads FYNNEI. Written as DNA, the CDR3 is TGTGCCAGCACAAGAGCCAATACGCAGTATTTT. Translating gives CASTRANTQYF. Variable domain in full (rest from reference TRBV2 and TRBJ2-3): EPEVTQTPSHQVTQMGQEVILRCVPISNHLYFYWYRQILGQKVEFLVSFYNNEISEKSEIFDDQFSVERPDGSNFTLKIRSTKLEDSAMYFCASTRANTQYFGPGTRLTVL.

The CDR3 bases are TGTGCCAGCAGTTACAGGGGGCCGGGGGAGCTGTTTTTT. Residues: CASSYRGPGELFF. This rearrangement joins TRBV7-9 to TRBJ2-2, with 9 bases fitting TRBD1. The CDR3 extends over 13 amino acids. Germline-derived CDR1 and CDR2 are SEHNR and FQNEAQ (reference sequence). J was trimmed by 8 bases and V by 6 bases; bases with no gene match: 4.

On this clone itself: The junction does not match germline at one end; this may be a read error. The rearrangement links TRBV6-5 to TRBJ1-1; 10 nucleotides match TRBD1. CDR3 length: 14 amino acids. Germline V gene lookup returns CDR1 MNHEY and CDR2 SVGAGI. The CDR3 protein is CASRPGQGNAEAFF. In DNA, the CDR3 is TGTGCCAGCAGGCCGGGACAGGGGAACGCTGAAGCTTTCTTT.

J is TRBJ1-5 and V is TRBV6-1, with TRBD1 as a possible D gene (6 bases). Looked up from germline, CDR1 is MNHNS and CDR2 is SASEGT. The CDR3 is 15 residues long. Trimming removed 7 bases from V and 2 bases from J, with 15 bases in between. The CDR3 DNA reads as TGTGCCAGCAACGGACAGACCGGGGGCAATCAGCCCCAGCATTTT. Translating gives CASNGQTGGNQPQHF.

The chain couples TRBV27 to TRBJ2-3; D is unresolved. The CDR3 extends over 12 amino acids. Germline-derived CDR1 and CDR2 are MNHEY and SMNVEV (reference sequence). V was cut by 5 bases and J by 2 bases, with 5 bases left in between. The CDR3 region has the DNA TGTGCCAGCAGTGCGTACACAGATACGCAGTATTTT. Translating it yields CASSAYTDTQYF.

The table lists this clone with a count of one. V gene TRBV10-3 combines with J gene TRBJ2-1, with 7 bases fitting TRBD2. The CDR3 contains 13 residues. The V gene's germline CDR1 is ENHRY and CDR2 SYGVKD. Trimming at V came to 5 bases and at J to 5 bases, leaving 3 bases not matched to a gene. Written as DNA, the CDR3 is TGTGCCATCAGTCATGGGGGGGACAATGAGCAGTTCTTC. It yields the protein CAISHGGDNEQFF.

The rearrangement joins TRBV5-1 to TRBJ2-1; D may be TRBD2 (6 bases). V was shortened by 4 bases and J by 2 bases, with 13 bases between the two germline ends. In germline, CDR1 is SGHRS, CDR2 YFSETQ. This CDR3 spans 15 amino acids. The CDR3 coding sequence is TGCGCCAGCAGCCGAACTAGCCGGGCCTACAATGAGCAGTTCTTC. Protein: CASSRTSRAYNEQFF.

The gene calls are TRBV4-2 and TRBJ2-5, with 7 bases that match TRBD2. The germline V gene encodes CDR1 LGHNA and CDR2 YNFKEQ. J lost 5 bases, V lost 4 bases, and 13 bases had no gene match. The CDR3 is made up of 16 amino acids. CDR3 amino acids: CASSPTRLALGETQYF. In DNA form, the CDR3 reads TGTGCCAGCAGCCCGACCCGACTAGCCCTGGGGGAGACCCAGTACTTC.

The J gene is TRBJ2-7, the V gene TRBV7-9; TRBD2 is a possible D gene (5 bases). CDR3 length: 14 amino acids. The V and J ends lost 1 base and 3 bases respectively, with 10 bases between them. From germline, CDR1 is SEHNR and CDR2 FQNEAQ (reference sequence). CDR3 region: CASSLVASSYEQYF. The CDR3 nucleotides read TGTGCCAGCAGCTTAGTGGCTAGCAGCTACGAGCAGTACTTC. Full variable domain (remainder filled in from reference TRBV7-9 and TRBJ2-7): DTGVSQNPRHKITKRGQNVTFRCDPISEHNRLYWYRQTLGQGPEFLTYFQNEAQLEKSRLLSDRFSAERPKGSFSTLEIQRTEQGDSAMYLCASSLVASSYEQYFGPGTRLTVT.

J is TRBJ2-3 and V is TRBV25-1; TRBD1 aligns across 7 bases. Per germline, CDR1 MGHDK and CDR2 SYGVNS. Trimming cost V 3 bases and J 4 bases; bases outside gene matches: 7. This CDR3 is 15 amino acids long. The CDR3 coding sequence is TGTGCCAGCAGTGACGGAAACAGGGGCTCAGATACGCAGTATTTT. Translating gives CASSDGNRGSDTQYF.

This clone was observed a few times. V is TRBV6-5 and J is TRBJ2-3; D perhaps matches TRBD2 (6 bases). CDR1 and CDR2 from the germline V gene are MNHEY and SVGAGI. Deletions cut 2 bases from V and 0 bases from J, with 12 bases between. CDR3 size: 16 residues. Here the CDR3 DNA reads TGTGCCAGCAGTTACGACTCCGGAGGGAGCACAGATACGCAGTATTTT. It codes for CASSYDSGGSTDTQYF.

This clone was picked up one time. V gene TRBV5-1 combines with J gene TRBJ2-6, with 9 bases identical to TRBD1. CDR1 and CDR2 from the germline V gene are SGHRS and YFSETQ. Trimming took 0 bases from V and 4 from J; bases not matched to a gene: 8. This CDR3 has 18 amino acids. DNA of the CDR3: TGCGCCAGCAGCTTGGAGGGGGACAGGGCGTCAGGGGCCAACGTCCTGACTTTC. It encodes CASSLEGDRASGANVLTF.

The chain employs TRBV7-2 and TRBJ2-3; 13 bases align to TRBD2. The CDR3 is 16 amino acids. The germline gives CDR1 SGHTA, CDR2 FQGNSA. V gave up 6 bases and J gave up 3 bases; unmatched junction bases: 6. The CDR3 DNA follows: TGTGCCAGCAGTCGGACTAGCGGGAGAGTGACAGATACGCAGTATTTT. Its translation: CASSRTSGRVTDTQYF.

The chain recombines TRBV5-1 with TRBJ1-1; 9 bases align to TRBD1. V shed 4 bases and J 5 bases; nucleotides not matched to a gene: 6. Germline values: CDR1 SGHRS, CDR2 YFSETQ. The CDR3 length is 14 residues. The CDR3 loop is CASSVQGARTEAFF. The DNA of the CDR3 is TGCGCCAGCAGCGTACAGGGGGCGAGGACTGAAGCTTTCTTT.